The entry below describes one T cell receptor (beta chain). The antigen is unknown. These data are taken from a study of shared clonotypes between healthy human individuals. The study's findings and limits: Sampling covered blood only; tissue repertoires likely differ. The study found lower generation probabilities in non-shared clonotypes than in those shared by all four donors.

Trimming removed 6 bases from V and 4 bases from J, with 15 bases in between. The CDR3 sequence is 15 residues long. CDR1 is SGHTA, CDR2 FQGNSA, per germline. Over several immunoSEQ plates, each subset's genomic DNA was distributed in even portions. Profiled with immunoSEQ multiplex PCR; TCRdb holds only in-frame clones, not every one. In the table there are 950,000 to 1,300,000 clones, roughly 80% of which are singletons. The sequenced sample consisted of memory CD4+ T cells sorted from blood. The subset: CD45RA-negative fraction. V is TRBV7-2 and J is TRBJ2-2; D not certain. This clonotype was obtained from a man between 18 and 35 years old in good health. This chain's CDR3 is CASRRSPLGTGELFF. DNA for the CDR3: TGTGCCAGCAGGCGCAGCCCCTTGGGCACCGGGGAGCTGTTTTTT.